A single sample is the source of the 27 T cell receptor beta chains below, sequenced in a study of post-analysis software for immune sequencing data. Incorporated into the TCR beta cDNA libraries were unique molecular identifiers, which served to reduce PCR and sequencing biases. TCRdb re-analysed the PCR reads in MiXCR, keeping a single row per CDR3 protein. The top ten hold 4.9% of the sample, which has fewer than 900,000 distinct CDR3 sequences, 35% to 55% seen once. No antigen has been assigned to these receptors. Whole-study findings and limits: Patients carried roughly 5 TRBV segments more frequently than controls did, and TRBV5-6, TRBV5-1 and TRBV20-1 were among them.

The specimen was blood. Every receptor here comes from a girl aged 5-17 years with multiple sclerosis.

The V call is TRBV29-1, the J call TRBJ2-3; D unresolved. The V gene's germline CDR1 is SQVTM and CDR2 ANQGSEA. Trimming removed 3 bases at V and 6 bases at J, with 19 bases between. CDR3 size: 15 residues. This CDR3 is CSVDAIVVGMDTQYF. CDR3 nucleotides: TGCAGCGTTGACGCCATAGTAGTGGGAATGGATACGCAGTATTTT.

This clonotype was observed a few times. V gene TRBV24-1 combines with J gene TRBJ2-3; D might be TRBD2 (6 bases). The CDR3 length is 13 residues. Trimming left V 10 bases short and J 4 bases short, with 14 bases between. The germline gives CDR1 KGHDR, CDR2 SFDVKD. The CDR3 loop reads CATSGSSADTQYF. In DNA form, the CDR3 reads TGTGCCACGAGCGGGTCTTCGGCAGATACGCAGTATTTT.

This rearrangement joins TRBV28 to TRBJ2-7; possibly TRBD1 or TRBD2 for D (5 bases each). Germline V gives CDR1 MDHEN, CDR2 SYDVKM. Trimming removed 5 bases at V and 0 bases at J, with 14 bases between. The CDR3 sequence is 15 residues long. In nucleotides, the CDR3 is TGTGCCAGCAGTCCAGGGACCGTGACCTCCTACGAGCAGTACTTC. Its translation: CASSPGTVTSYEQYF. The full variable domain, with the rest looked up from reference TRBV28 and TRBJ2-7, is DVKVTQSSRYLVKRTGEKVFLECVQDMDHENMFWYRQDPGLGLRLIYFSYDVKMKEKGDIPEGYSVSREKKERFSLILESASTNQTSMYLCASSPGTVTSYEQYFGPGTRLTVT.

The V and J genes are TRBV27 and TRBJ1-2; D gene uncertain. The germline V gene encodes CDR1 MNHEY and CDR2 SMNVEV (reference sequence). V lost 8 bases and J 8 bases, leaving 21 bases between the germline ends. The CDR3 totals 14 residues. The CDR3: CASGYSTGFGGYTF. In DNA, the CDR3 is TGTGCCAGCGGCTATAGCACGGGGTTTGGAGGCTACACCTTC.

The sample holds a few counts of this clonotype. The chain joins TRBV15 to TRBJ2-5; TRBD1 might be the D (6 bases). This CDR3 has 16 amino acids. Germline loops: CDR1 LNHNV, CDR2 YYDKDF (reference sequence). Trimming took off 0 bases at V and 0 bases at J, with 11 bases between the two ends. CDR3 in amino acids: CATSRDDWGHQETQYF. The DNA for the CDR3 is TGTGCCACCAGCAGAGATGACTGGGGGCACCAAGAGACCCAGTACTTC.

The V gene is TRBV12-3 or TRBV12-4, the J gene TRBJ1-1; tentative D call: TRBD1 (5 bases). V was clipped by 5 bases and J by 1 base, with 11 bases between them. The CDR3 length is 14 residues. CDR3 residues: CASSRGGTNTEAFF. The CDR3 DNA reads as TGTGCCAGCAGTAGGGGAGGGACGAACACTGAAGCTTTCTTT.

In its sample, this clonotype was seen a few times. The gene calls are TRBV5-5 and TRBJ2-3; 11 bases are a match to TRBD2. Unmatched junction bases numbered 9, after V lost 2 bases and J lost 4 bases. Germline CDR1 and CDR2: SGHKS and YYEKEE (reference sequence). The CDR3 runs to 17 residues. CDR3: CASSFDLAGGFSDTQYF. As DNA, the CDR3 is TGTGCCAGCAGCTTCGATCTAGCGGGAGGCTTTTCAGATACGCAGTATTTT. Combining the CDR3 with reference TRBV5-5 and TRBJ2-3 gives the whole variable domain DAGVTQSPTHLIKTRGQQVTLRCSPISGHKSVSWYQQVLGQGPQFIFQYYEKEERGRGNFPDRFSARQFPNYSSELNVNALLLGDSALYLCASSFDLAGGFSDTQYFGPGTRLTVL.

A note on this clonotype: Its ends do not fully match the called genes, so a read error is possible. The chain has TRBV28 and TRBJ2-7; D tentatively reads TRBD1 or TRBD2 (5 bases each). Germline V CDR1 and CDR2: MDHEN, SYDVKM. The CDR3 spans 12 residues. The CDR3 nucleotides read TGTGTCAGCGGTCTTGGGGGCTACGAGCAGTACTTC. Its protein product is CVSGLGGYEQYF.

This clonotype was observed many times. The chain uses TRBV15 and TRBJ1-4, with TRBD1 matching over 9 bases. CDR3 length: 16 amino acids. Germline lookup yields CDR1 LNHNV and CDR2 YYDKDF (reference sequence). V trimming: 0 bases; J trimming: 7 bases; junction bases outside the gene matches: 6. DNA for the CDR3: TGTGCCACCAGCAGAGACCCGGGACAGGGTTTTGAAAAACTGTTTTTT. Translated: CATSRDPGQGFEKLFF.

In its sample, this clonotype was seen a few times. The rearrangement joins TRBV20-1 to TRBJ2-3, with a tentative D call TRBD2 (5 bases). The germline V gene encodes CDR1 DFQATT and CDR2 SNEGSKA (reference sequence). The V and J ends lost 2 bases and 3 bases respectively, with 15 bases between them. The CDR3 sequence is 15 residues long. The CDR3 nucleotides read TGCAGTGCTAGATCACTTAGAGAGGGTACAGATACGCAGTATTTT. Translating it yields CSARSLREGTDTQYF.

The chain carries TRBV12-3 or TRBV12-4 and TRBJ2-6; D not certain. V was shortened by 8 bases and J by 3 bases, with 11 bases between the two germline ends. The CDR3 contains 14 residues. CDR3 sequence reads: CASLSTGGANVLTF. The DNA for the CDR3 is TGTGCCAGCTTATCAACGGGTGGGGCCAACGTCCTGACTTTC.

This clonotype was picked up one time. The chain is built from TRBV3-1 and TRBJ1-6; D gene ambiguous. This CDR3 is built from 14 residues. Deletions cut 4 bases from V and 6 bases from J, with 10 bases between. Germline V gene lookup returns CDR1 LGHDT and CDR2 YNNKEL (reference sequence). The CDR3 loop reads CASSPHRSNSPLHF. CDR3 coding DNA: TGTGCCAGCAGCCCCCACCGTTCTAATTCACCCCTCCACTTT.

This chain links TRBV29-1 with TRBJ1-4; D remains unclear. V was clipped by 6 bases and J by 4 bases, with 15 bases between them. Germline V gene data show CDR1 as SQVTM and CDR2 as ANQGSEA. The length of the CDR3 is 14 residues. DNA for the CDR3: TGCAGCGTCGGATCCCCCGATGGTAATGAAAAACTGTTTTTT. This sequence encodes CSVGSPDGNEKLFF.

This clonotype was observed a handful of times. This CDR3 reads CSVLAGYNEQFF. The CDR3, as DNA: TGCAGCGTCCTAGCGGGCTACAATGAGCAGTTCTTC. The V gene is TRBV29-1, the J gene TRBJ2-1, with 8 bases identical to TRBD2. CDR3 length: 12 residues. Germline V gives CDR1 SQVTM, CDR2 ANQGSEA. V shed 6 bases and J 3 bases; nucleotides not matched to a gene: 1.

This clonotype turned up a few times. The genes are TRBV29-1 and TRBJ2-1; 11 bases line up with TRBD1. With 6 bases clipped from V and 9 bases from J, the junction kept 13 bases outside the gene matches. The CDR3 runs to 15 residues. Germline V gene lookup returns CDR1 SQVTM and CDR2 ANQGSEA. CDR3 nucleotides: TGCAGCGTCGCGGATCAGGGACAGGGGGTGGGTGAGCAGTTCTTC. Its translation is CSVADQGQGVGEQFF.

This sequence joins TRBV10-3 and TRBJ1-2, with D possibly being TRBD1 (6 bases). The CDR3 loop spans 14 amino acids. Between the trimmed V and J ends, which lost 5 bases and 9 bases, there was a span of 19 bases. The germline CDR1 and CDR2 sequences are ENHRY and SYGVKD. CDR3 loop: CAISPEGGHFSYTF. The DNA of the CDR3 is TGTGCCATCAGTCCCGAGGGGGGGCATTTCAGCTACACCTTC.

V usage is TRBV7-2 and J usage is TRBJ1-2, with 7 nucleotides matching TRBD1. Unmatched junction bases numbered 6, after V lost 5 bases and J lost 6 bases. This CDR3 region has 13 residues. The V gene's germline CDR1 is SGHTA and CDR2 FQGNSA. In DNA form, the CDR3 reads TGTGCCAGCAGCCAACAGGGGATAGATGGCTACACCTTC. Amino acid sequence: CASSQQGIDGYTF.

A note on this clonotype: This likely comes from a read error, as the CDR3 has no conserved phenylalanine or tryptophan at its end. Because the CDR3's place on the DNA is in doubt, the DNA is left out and the CDR3 is given as listed by TCRdb. V usage is TRBV7-3 and J usage is TRBJ1-2; TRBD1, the table's D call, was not compared with the DNA. CDR1 is SGHTA and CDR2 is FQGTGA in the germline V gene. With termini counted, the CDR3 has 12 amino acids. The CDR3 here is CARRTGRGGYTC.

The rearrangement joins TRBV7-2 to TRBJ2-7; D not certain. The CDR3 is 15 amino acids. Trimming left V 0 bases short and J 3 bases short, with 12 bases between. The V gene's germline CDR1 is SGHTA and CDR2 FQGNSA. The CDR3 nucleotides read TGTGCCAGCAGCTTAGCGGGCCTTCACCTCTACGAGCAGTACTTC. It codes for CASSLAGLHLYEQYF.

In its sample, this clonotype was seen a few times. The V call is TRBV28, the J call TRBJ1-5; D unresolved. Trimming left V 5 bases short and J 4 bases short, with 15 bases between. The CDR3 has 15 amino acids. Looked up from germline, CDR1 is MDHEN and CDR2 is SYDVKM. The CDR3 nucleotides are TGTGCCAGCAGTCCCCAGCCTTCCAGAAATCAGCCCCAGCATTTT. Protein sequence: CASSPQPSRNQPQHF.

The chain is built from TRBV6-5 and TRBJ1-1; perhaps TRBD1 as D (6 bases). Trimming took off 4 bases at V and 6 bases at J, with 18 bases between the two ends. CDR1 and CDR2 (germline): MNHEY, SVGAGI. This CDR3 comprises 15 residues. CDR3 bases: TGTGCCAGCAGTTCACACAGGGCTGAGGTTCCTGAAGCTTTCTTT. Translated: CASSSHRAEVPEAFF.

J is TRBJ2-7 and V is TRBV6-6; 8 nucleotides line up with TRBD1. Germline V gene lookup returns CDR1 MNHNY and CDR2 SVGAGI (reference sequence). The trim removed 4 bases at V and 2 bases at J, leaving 4 bases unmatched. This CDR3 is built from 14 residues. CDR3 sequence: CASSSGQEAYEQYF. CDR3 sequence (DNA): TGTGCCAGCAGTTCGGGACAGGAGGCCTACGAGCAGTACTTC.

This clonotype came up many times. The chain carries TRBV28 and TRBJ1-2; D gene unclear. Germline CDR1 and CDR2: MDHEN and SYDVKM. V lost 2 bases to trimming and J lost 0 bases, with 1 base between them. The CDR3 spans 12 residues. In DNA, the CDR3 is TGTGCCAGCAGTTTAGCTAACTATGGCTACACCTTC. The encoded protein is CASSLANYGYTF.

The chain employs TRBV9 and TRBJ2-1; tentatively, D is TRBD1 or TRBD2 (6 bases each). This CDR3 comprises 15 residues. Germline V gene sequence: CDR1 SGDLS, CDR2 YYNGEE. Trimming shortened V by 0 bases and J by 5 bases, and 12 bases separated the two germline ends. CDR3 in amino acids: CASSVVGGLNNEQFF. CDR3 bases: TGTGCCAGCAGCGTAGTCGGGGGCCTAAACAATGAGCAGTTCTTC.

This chain connects TRBV20-1 to TRBJ2-7, with unresolved D. V was clipped by 6 bases and J by 7 bases, with 16 bases between them. Germline loops: CDR1 DFQATT, CDR2 SNEGSKA (reference sequence). The CDR3 loop spans 12 amino acids. The CDR3 nucleotides read TGCAGTGCGAGCGATCTAGGGCTAGAGCAGTACTTC. Translation: CSASDLGLEQYF.

This clonotype was observed a handful of times. The chain has TRBV11-2 and TRBJ2-7; 14 bases fit TRBD2. From germline, CDR1 is SGHAT and CDR2 FQNNGV. The CDR3 length is 16 residues. J gave up 3 bases and V 5 bases, and 6 bases lay outside the gene matches. The CDR3 nucleotides read TGTGCCAGCAGCCAGATGGGACTAGCGGGAGACTACGAGCAGTACTTC. It yields the protein CASSQMGLAGDYEQYF. The full variable domain, completed using reference TRBV11-2 and TRBJ2-7, is EAGVAQSPRYKIIEKRQSVAFWCNPISGHATLYWYQQILGQGPKLLIQFQNNGVVDDSQLPKDRFSAERLKGVDSTLKIQPAKLEDSAVYLCASSQMGLAGDYEQYFGPGTRLTVT.

This clonotype turned up a few times. The rearrangement uses TRBV28 and TRBJ1-2; possible D gene TRBD1, 5 bases. This CDR3 is built from 15 residues. Between the trimmed V and J ends, which lost 6 bases and 4 bases, there was a span of 18 bases. Per the germline V gene, CDR1 is MDHEN and CDR2 is SYDVKM. The CDR3 protein is CASSPGGAGGYGYTF. The CDR3 region has the DNA TGTGCCAGCAGCCCCGGTGGGGCCGGGGGCTATGGCTACACCTTC.